The T cell receptor beta chain under discussion was sequenced for a study of OX40 agonist ivuxolimab in advanced cancers. Study findings and constraints: Partial responders receiving 0.1-3.0 mg/kg showed among the lowest clonal expansion.

The CDR3 is 15 amino acids. The V gene end was trimmed by 3 bases and the J gene end by 6 bases; junction bases not matched to a gene: 10. Germline V gene sequence: CDR1 GTSNPN, CDR2 SVGIG (reference sequence). At cycle 4 day 1, cycle 7 day 1, and baseline, blood was sampled. Worth noting for this clone: Its antigen is currently unknown.

Method: immunoSEQ multiplex PCR; TCRdb's copy keeps in-frame clones and lacks some. Of about 27,000 clones detected, more than 60% appear once; the ten largest clones hold about 31%. This clonotype was sampled from an adult with an advanced solid tumor such as melanoma, head and neck, liver or kidney cancer. Here the sequenced sample was CD4+ or CD8+ T cells sorted from blood, taken in a trial of the OX40 agonist ivuxolimab. The V call is TRBV30, the J call TRBJ1-5; 8 positions match TRBD1. The CDR3 sequence is CAWRGGQGGSQPQHF. The CDR3 bases are TGTGCCTGGAGGGGCGGACAGGGAGGAAGTCAGCCCCAGCATTTT. Together with reference TRBV30 and TRBJ1-5, the CDR3 gives the full variable domain: SQTIHQWPATLVQPVGSPLSLECTVEGTSNPNLYWYRQAAGRGLQLLFYSVGIGQISSEVPQNLSASRPQDRQFILSSKKLLLSDSGFYLCAWRGGQGGSQPQHFGDGTRLSIL.